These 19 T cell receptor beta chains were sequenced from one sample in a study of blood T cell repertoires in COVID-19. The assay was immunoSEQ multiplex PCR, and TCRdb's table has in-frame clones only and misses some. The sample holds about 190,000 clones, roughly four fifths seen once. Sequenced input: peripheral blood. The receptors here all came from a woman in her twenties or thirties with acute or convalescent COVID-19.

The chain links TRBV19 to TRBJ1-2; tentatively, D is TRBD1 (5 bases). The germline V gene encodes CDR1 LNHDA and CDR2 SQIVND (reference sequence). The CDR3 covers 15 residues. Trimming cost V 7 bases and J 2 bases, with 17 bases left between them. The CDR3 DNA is TGTGCCAGTACCATCGGGACTTTCCCCAACTATGGCTACACCTTC. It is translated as CASTIGTFPNYGYTF.

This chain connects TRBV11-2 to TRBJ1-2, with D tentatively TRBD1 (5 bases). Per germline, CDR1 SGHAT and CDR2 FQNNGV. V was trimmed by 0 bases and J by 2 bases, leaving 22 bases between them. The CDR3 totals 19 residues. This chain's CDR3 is CASSLDPQGLSWANYGYTF. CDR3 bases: TGTGCCAGCAGCTTAGATCCGCAGGGACTCTCCTGGGCCAACTATGGCTACACCTTC.

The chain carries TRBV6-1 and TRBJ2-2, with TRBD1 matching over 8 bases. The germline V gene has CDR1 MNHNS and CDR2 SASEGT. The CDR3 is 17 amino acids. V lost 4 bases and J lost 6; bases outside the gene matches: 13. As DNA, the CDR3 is TGTGCCAGCAGTGGGGCCGGCGGTCAGGGGGCTCCCGGGGAGCTGTTTTTT. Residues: CASSGAGGQGAPGELFF.

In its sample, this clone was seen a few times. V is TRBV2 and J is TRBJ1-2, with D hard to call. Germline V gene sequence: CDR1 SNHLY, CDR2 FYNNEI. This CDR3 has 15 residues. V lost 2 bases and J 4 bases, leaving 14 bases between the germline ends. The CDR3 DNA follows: TGTGCCAGCAGTGAAACGCAGAGGACTATCTATGGCTACACCTTC. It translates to CASSETQRTIYGYTF.

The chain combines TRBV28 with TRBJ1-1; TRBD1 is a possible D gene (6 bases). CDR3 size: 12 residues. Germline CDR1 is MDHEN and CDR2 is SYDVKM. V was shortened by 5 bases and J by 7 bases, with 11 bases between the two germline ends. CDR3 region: CASSLLQGEAFF. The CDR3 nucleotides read TGTGCCAGCAGTCTACTACAGGGTGAAGCTTTCTTT.

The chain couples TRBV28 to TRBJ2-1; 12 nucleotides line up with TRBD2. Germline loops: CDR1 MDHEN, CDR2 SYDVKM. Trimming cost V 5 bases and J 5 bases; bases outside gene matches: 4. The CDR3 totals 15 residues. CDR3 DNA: TGTGCCAGCAGTCCTAGCGGGAGGGGGAACAATGAGCAGTTCTTC. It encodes CASSPSGRGNNEQFF. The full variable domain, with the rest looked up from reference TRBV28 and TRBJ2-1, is DVKVTQSSRYLVKRTGEKVFLECVQDMDHENMFWYRQDPGLGLRLIYFSYDVKMKEKGDIPEGYSVSREKKERFSLILESASTNQTSMYLCASSPSGRGNNEQFFGPGTRLTVL.

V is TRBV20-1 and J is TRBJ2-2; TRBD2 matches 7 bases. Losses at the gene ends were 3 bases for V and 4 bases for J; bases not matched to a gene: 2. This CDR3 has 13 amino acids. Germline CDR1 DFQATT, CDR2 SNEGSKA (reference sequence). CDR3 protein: CSASKRGTGELFF. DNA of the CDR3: TGCAGTGCTAGTAAGCGGGGCACCGGGGAGCTGTTTTTT.

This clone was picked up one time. CDR3: CASSPVGGKQFF. As DNA, the CDR3 is TGTGCCAGCAGTCCCGTAGGGGGTAAGCAGTTCTTC. This chain uses TRBV12-3 or TRBV12-4 with TRBJ2-1; a possible D gene is TRBD1 (6 bases). The CDR3 is 12 amino acids. V lost 5 bases to trimming and J lost 11 bases, with 13 bases between them.

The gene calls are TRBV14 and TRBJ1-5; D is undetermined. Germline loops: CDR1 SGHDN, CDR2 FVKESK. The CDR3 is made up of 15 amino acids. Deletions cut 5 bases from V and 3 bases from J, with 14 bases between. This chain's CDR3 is CASSLSSGSNQPQHF. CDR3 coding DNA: TGTGCCAGCAGCTTAAGTAGCGGATCCAATCAGCCCCAGCATTTT.

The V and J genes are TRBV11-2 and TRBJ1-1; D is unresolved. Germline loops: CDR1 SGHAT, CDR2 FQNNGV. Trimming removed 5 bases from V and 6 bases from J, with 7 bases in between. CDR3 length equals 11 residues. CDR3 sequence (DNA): TGTGCCAGCAGCCCTACCTCTGAAGCTTTCTTT. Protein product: CASSPTSEAFF.

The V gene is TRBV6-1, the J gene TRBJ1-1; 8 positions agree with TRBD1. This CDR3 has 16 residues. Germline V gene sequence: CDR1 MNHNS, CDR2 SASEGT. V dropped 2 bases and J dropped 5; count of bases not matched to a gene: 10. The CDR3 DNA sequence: TGTGCCAGCAGTGAATGGGGGGGGACAGGTGTTACTGAAGCTTTCTTT. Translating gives CASSEWGGTGVTEAFF.

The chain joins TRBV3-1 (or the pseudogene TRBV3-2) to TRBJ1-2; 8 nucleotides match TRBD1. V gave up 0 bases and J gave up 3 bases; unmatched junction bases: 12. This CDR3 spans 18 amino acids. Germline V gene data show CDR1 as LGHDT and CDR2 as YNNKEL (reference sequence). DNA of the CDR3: TGTGCCAGCAGCCAAGAGGTGGACAGGGCCGGGCGAGACTATGGCTACACCTTC. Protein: CASSQEVDRAGRDYGYTF.

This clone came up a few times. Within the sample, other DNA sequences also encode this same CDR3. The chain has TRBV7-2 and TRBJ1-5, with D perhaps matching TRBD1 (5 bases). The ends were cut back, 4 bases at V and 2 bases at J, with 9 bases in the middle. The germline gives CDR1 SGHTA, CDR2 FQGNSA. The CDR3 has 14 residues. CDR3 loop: CASSSRGGNQPQHF. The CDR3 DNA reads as TGTGCCAGCAGCTCGCGGGGGGGCAATCAGCCCCAGCATTTT.

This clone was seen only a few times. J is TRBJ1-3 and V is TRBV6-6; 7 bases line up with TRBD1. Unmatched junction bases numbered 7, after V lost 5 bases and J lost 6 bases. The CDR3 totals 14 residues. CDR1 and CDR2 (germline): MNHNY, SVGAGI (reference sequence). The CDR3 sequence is CASSITGVANTIYF. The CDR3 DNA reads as TGTGCCAGCAGTATAACAGGGGTGGCAAACACCATATATTTT.

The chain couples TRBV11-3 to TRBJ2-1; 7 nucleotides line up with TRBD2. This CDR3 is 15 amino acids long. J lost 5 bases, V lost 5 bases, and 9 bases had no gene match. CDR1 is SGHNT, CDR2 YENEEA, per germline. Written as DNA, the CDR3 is TGTGCCAGCAGCCCGAGGACTAGTGTAGACAATGAGCAGTTCTTC. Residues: CASSPRTSVDNEQFF.

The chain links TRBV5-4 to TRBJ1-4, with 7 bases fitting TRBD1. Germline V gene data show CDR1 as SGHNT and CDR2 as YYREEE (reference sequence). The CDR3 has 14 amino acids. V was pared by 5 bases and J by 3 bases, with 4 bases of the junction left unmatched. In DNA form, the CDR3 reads TGTGCCAGCAGGTCGACAGGGCCTAATGAAAAACTGTTTTTT. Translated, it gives CASRSTGPNEKLFF.

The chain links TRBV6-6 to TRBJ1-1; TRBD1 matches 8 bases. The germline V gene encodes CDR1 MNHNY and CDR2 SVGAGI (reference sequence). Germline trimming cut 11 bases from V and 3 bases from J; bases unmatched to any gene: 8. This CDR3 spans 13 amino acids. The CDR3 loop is CAGSRGRDTEAFF. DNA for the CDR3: TGTGCCGGATCCAGGGGGCGGGACACTGAAGCTTTCTTT.

The CDR3, as DNA: TGTGCCAGTAGTTTCAGGGAATCACCCCTCCACTTT. Its translation is CASSFRESPLHF. The chain joins TRBV19 to TRBJ1-6; tentative D call: TRBD1 (5 bases). Per germline, CDR1 LNHDA and CDR2 SQIVND (reference sequence). There are 12 residues in the CDR3. Trimming took off 5 bases at V and 10 bases at J, with 9 bases between the two ends.

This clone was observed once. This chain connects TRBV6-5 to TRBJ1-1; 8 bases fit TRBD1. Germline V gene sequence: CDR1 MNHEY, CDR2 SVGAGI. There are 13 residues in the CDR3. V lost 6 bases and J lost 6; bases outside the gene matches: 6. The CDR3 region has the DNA TGTGCCAGCAGCAACAGACAGGGGCCTGAAGCTTTCTTT. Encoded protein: CASSNRQGPEAFF.